These 18 T cell receptor beta chains were all obtained from the same sample, sequenced in a study of T-cell memory formation after mild COVID-19. One entry per CDR3 protein, called by TCRdb with MiXCR from the 5' RACE reads. The data hold a few hundred thousand distinct CDR3 sequences, with roughly 23% observed a single time. Specimen: PBMCs or a T cell subset sorted from them (not recorded which). All receptors derive from an adult woman who had mild COVID-19 (a few samples of this study predate the infection). Cell type and time point are not known.

This clonotype was observed a few times. This chain uses TRBV5-6 with TRBJ1-4, with TRBD1 identical over 10 bases. V gave up 4 bases and J gave up 10 bases; unmatched junction bases: 7. CDR1 and CDR2 from the germline V gene are SGHDT and YYEEEE. The CDR3 has 14 amino acids. The DNA for the CDR3 is TGTGCCAGCAGCACCAGGACAGGGGGAGGAAAACTGTTTTTT. Protein: CASSTRTGGGKLFF.

The V and J genes are TRBV12-3 or TRBV12-4 and TRBJ2-5, with 7 bases fitting TRBD1. The CDR3 loop spans 14 amino acids. V was clipped by 5 bases and J by 5 bases; unmatched bases: 8. As DNA, the CDR3 is TGTGCCAGCAGTCCCTTAACAGGGGAGGAGACCCAGTACTTC. Translation gives CASSPLTGEETQYF.

This chain connects TRBV5-6 to TRBJ1-1, with D perhaps TRBD1 (5 bases). Trimming took 9 bases from V and 7 from J, leaving 19 bases between them. This CDR3 contains 13 residues. Germline CDR1 and CDR2: SGHDT and YYEEEE. DNA of the CDR3: TGTGCCACCCTGGCCAAGGGACGGAGTGAAGCTTTCTTT. Translation: CATLAKGRSEAFF.

The CDR3 nucleotides read TGCAGTGCTGGAGGACTAGCGGGGGGGCCTACAGATACGCAGTATTTT. Protein product: CSAGGLAGGPTDTQYF. V gene TRBV20-1 combines with J gene TRBJ2-3, with 15 bases matching TRBD2. The V gene end was trimmed by 5 bases and the J gene end by 3 bases; junction bases not matched to a gene: 6. Germline values: CDR1 DFQATT, CDR2 SNEGSKA (reference sequence). The CDR3 is 16 amino acids.

This clonotype was found a few times. This chain links TRBV5-1 with TRBJ2-3; 8 positions match TRBD2. The germline V gene encodes CDR1 SGHRS and CDR2 YFSETQ. The V gene end was trimmed by 2 bases and the J gene end by 2 bases; junction bases not matched to a gene: 4. This CDR3 spans 15 amino acids. CDR3 residues: CASSLTTSATDTQYF. The CDR3 DNA follows: TGCGCCAGCAGCTTAACGACTAGCGCCACAGATACGCAGTATTTT. Full variable domain (remainder filled in from reference TRBV5-1 and TRBJ2-3): KAGVTQTPRYLIKTRGQQVTLSCSPISGHRSVSWYQQTPGQGLQFLFEYFSETQRNKGNFPGRFSGRQFSNSRSEMNVSTLELGDSALYLCASSLTTSATDTQYFGPGTRLTVL.

This clonotype was observed many times. The rearrangement joins TRBV27 to TRBJ1-6, with 7 bases identical to TRBD1. This CDR3 is built from 15 residues. The V gene end was trimmed by 5 bases and the J gene end by 9 bases; junction bases not matched to a gene: 10. Germline CDR1 MNHEY, CDR2 SMNVEV (reference sequence). The DNA for the CDR3 is TGTGCCAGCAGTCCTGCAGACAGGGTCGCTTCACCCCTCCACTTT. It yields the protein CASSPADRVASPLHF.

This clonotype was observed a few times. The rearrangement uses TRBV7-9 and TRBJ2-5; D is undetermined. This CDR3 region has 13 residues. The ends were cut back, 5 bases at V and 4 bases at J, with 11 bases in the middle. Germline assignment: CDR1 SEHNR and CDR2 FQNEAQ (reference sequence). DNA for the CDR3: TGTGCCAGCAGCACCAGTTGGCGAGAGACCCAGTACTTC. This sequence encodes CASSTSWRETQYF.

This clonotype was detected only a few times. The V call is TRBV12-3 or TRBV12-4, the J call TRBJ2-1, with 10 positions matching TRBD2. This CDR3 region has 14 residues. J gave up 10 bases and V 6 bases, and 9 bases lay outside the gene matches. CDR3 sequence reads: CASRNQREGGEQFF. In nucleotides, the CDR3 is TGTGCCAGCAGAAACCAGCGGGAGGGTGGGGAGCAGTTCTTC.

In its sample, this clonotype was seen a few times. The chain carries TRBV20-1 and TRBJ2-2; D gene unclear. Trimming shortened V by 0 bases and J by 2 bases, and 4 bases separated the two germline ends. Germline CDR1 and CDR2: DFQATT and SNEGSKA (reference sequence). The CDR3 runs 13 residues. DNA of the CDR3: TGCAGTGCTAGAGATCTTAACACCGGGGAGCTGTTTTTT. This encodes CSARDLNTGELFF.

This clonotype has only a few counts. The rearrangement links TRBV3-1 to TRBJ1-1, with D possibly being TRBD1 (5 bases). CDR1 and CDR2 (germline): LGHDT, YNNKEL (reference sequence). This CDR3 has 14 residues. The V end was cut by 8 bases, the J end by 5 bases, with 18 bases between. CDR3 amino acids: CASGKGAVQTEAFF. For the CDR3, the DNA is TGTGCCAGCGGCAAAGGGGCTGTACAGACTGAAGCTTTCTTT.

The chain recombines TRBV15 with TRBJ2-1, with TRBD2 identical over 12 bases. In germline, CDR1 is LNHNV, CDR2 YYDKDF (reference sequence). The CDR3 spans 16 residues. J was trimmed by 8 bases and V by 5 bases; bases with no gene match: 10. The CDR3 DNA sequence: TGTGCCACCAGCGGGAGACTAGCGGGAGCTATCCATGAGCAGTTCTTC. This translates into CATSGRLAGAIHEQFF. Variable domain in full (rest from reference TRBV15 and TRBJ2-1): DAMVIQNPRYQVTQFGKPVTLSCSQTLNHNVMYWYQQKSSQAPKLLFHYYDKDFNNEADTPDNFQSRRPNTSFCFLDIRSPGLGDTAMYLCATSGRLAGAIHEQFFGPGTRLTVL.

The chain joins TRBV11-2 to TRBJ1-5, with 10 positions matching TRBD1. Germline V gene lookup returns CDR1 SGHAT and CDR2 FQNNGV. The CDR3 loop spans 16 amino acids. After removal of 6 bases from V and 4 bases from J, the junction contained 9 bases not matched to a gene. CDR3 amino acids: CASRFGQGDFNQPQHF. In DNA, the CDR3 is TGTGCCAGCAGATTCGGACAGGGGGATTTTAATCAGCCCCAGCATTTT.

This chain joins TRBV12-3 or TRBV12-4 and TRBJ2-5; D is uncertain. The CDR3 is made up of 15 amino acids. Between the trimmed V and J ends, which lost 7 bases and 2 bases, there was a span of 17 bases. The chain's CDR3 is CASTDQWLAQETQYF. As DNA, the CDR3 is TGTGCCAGCACCGACCAGTGGTTAGCTCAAGAGACCCAGTACTTC.

This chain uses TRBV12-3 or TRBV12-4 with TRBJ1-5; D is uncertain. This CDR3 is 15 amino acids long. V lost 7 bases and J lost 2, with 15 bases in between. CDR3 DNA sequence: TGTGCCAGCACCCTGACGCTGGCGGGCAATCAGCCCCAGCATTTT. Translating it yields CASTLTLAGNQPQHF.

This clonotype was counted a few times. The V call is TRBV12-3 or TRBV12-4, the J call TRBJ1-2, with 7 bases aligning to TRBD1. The CDR3 runs 12 residues. Germline trimming cut 6 bases from V and 5 bases from J; bases unmatched to any gene: 3. The CDR3 DNA is TGTGCCAGCAGGGGACAGCTTTATGGCTACACCTTC. Translated, it gives CASRGQLYGYTF.

This sequence joins TRBV7-9 and TRBJ2-7; tentatively, D is TRBD1 or TRBD2 (5 bases each). The V end lost 5 bases, the J end lost 3 bases, and 23 bases lay between the germline ends. The CDR3 is made up of 17 amino acids. Per germline, CDR1 SEHNR and CDR2 FQNEAQ (reference sequence). The CDR3: CASSAAGTQSRIYEQYF. In DNA form, the CDR3 reads TGTGCCAGCAGCGCCGCCGGGACCCAGTCGAGGATCTACGAGCAGTACTTC.

The chain joins TRBV29-1 to TRBJ1-1; 7 nucleotides align to TRBD1. The CDR3 contains 12 residues. Germline-derived CDR1 and CDR2 are SQVTM and ANQGSEA. The J segment lost 5 bases and the V segment lost 8 bases, leaving 8 bases of the junction unmatched. The DNA of the CDR3 is TGCAGCTCCCGGACAGGAGGTACTGAAGCTTTCTTT. Translating it yields CSSRTGGTEAFF.

The chain has TRBV29-1 and TRBJ2-1; no clear D gene. This CDR3 region has 11 residues. Per germline, CDR1 SQVTM and CDR2 ANQGSEA. V lost 3 bases and J 7 bases, leaving 7 bases between the germline ends. The CDR3, as DNA: TGCAGCGTTGATTACGGGAATGAGCAGTTCTTC. This encodes CSVDYGNEQFF.